This T cell receptor beta chain was recorded in a study of shared clonotypes between healthy human individuals (dated by TCRdb to between 2020 and 2021). With regard to the full study: Three men and two women, aged 18 to 49 years, made up the cohort. Each donor's leukapheresis produced roughly between roughly 0.94 and 9.5 billion PBMCs. For each donor, CD4 naive and CD4 memory were each given three plates, CD8 naive was given two plates, and CD8 memory was given one plate. Blood TCR repertoires of a handful of healthy adults were deeply sequenced to estimate repertoire size and the extent of clonotype sharing between individuals. To increase sequencing depth and limit assay-specific biases, TCR repertoire library preparation and sequencing were carried out by different laboratories using diverse techniques.

TCR CDR3 regions were amplified from genomic DNA by multiplex PCR using the deep immunoSEQ assay. For each cell subset, the extracted genomic DNA was distributed evenly across all wells of several immunoSEQ 96-well plates, and each plate served as one replicate. For sorted subsets, 200 to 250 ng genomic DNA, equal to 30,000 or so T cell genomes, was loaded into each replicate PCR. Purified libraries were measured with a Qubit 3.0 fluorometer, size-checked on a Bioanalyzer 2100, and measured again with the KAPA Library Quantification kit. Every immunoSEQ 96-well plate was sequenced on a separate single-read 150-cycle Illumina NextSeq 550 flow cell. Concerning the study's data processing: Because only junctional sequences without quality scores were contained in the immunoSEQ output, filtering matching that applied to full-length reads could not be performed. Sequences were annotated with PyIR, a Python wrapper for IgBLAST v1.9, using IMGT germline references to assign V/J genes and CDR3. Reads with weak V/J assignments (E-value above 1e-6), missing CDR3, stop codons, out-of-frame junctions, or ambiguous translated residues were removed. V3J clonotypes were defined by identical inferred V gene, J gene, and CDR3 amino acid sequence. Percentage overlap between repertoires was computed as shared unique clonotypes divided by the size of the smaller repertoire. Three approaches were used to assess repertoire richness: RTK rarefaction, the Chao1 estimator, and Recon v2.1 estimates of unobserved clonotypes. Generation probabilities for all TCRbeta clonotypes obtained by the gDNA method from a handful of donors were computed using OLGA. TCRdb holds this immuneACCESS table with in-frame rearrangements only. Some clones are missing; in checked studies, unresolved V genes explain under half, and the rest has no known cause. The DNA gave D and trimming, while V, J and clone size come from that table. Across this sample there are some 1 million clones, with 60% to 80% seen only once. The top ten hold nearly 1.5% of the sample.

Broad study findings and their caveats: Based on pairwise subsampling, the degree of clonotype sharing among donors was expected to be affected by sequencing depth. Naive subsets generally had larger estimated clonotype richness than memory subsets. Clonotypes shared by all four sorted-subset donors showed higher generation probabilities than non-shared clonotypes. Only blood was sampled, and tissue TCR repertoires likely differ from those in blood. The genetic and exposure-history diversity represented was limited by the small number of donors. Rarefaction of sorted-subset datasets indicated incomplete sequencing despite the large sequencing depth. Across a handful of donors, around 5% of naive CD4, over 3% of naive CD8, under 2.5% of memory CD4, and 0.4% of memory CD8 clonotypes were shared.

The donors were healthy, HIV-negative adults who had no recently reported acute infections or vaccinations. All donors were Caucasian adults living in Nashville, Tennessee, USA. CD4+ T cells were enriched by magnetic negative selection; naive cells were then positively selected on CD45RA, and the negative fraction formed the memory subset. Blood was obtained by leukapheresis, after which PBMCs were separated by Ficoll-Histopaque density gradient centrifugation and cryopreserved in liquid nitrogen vapor phase. Analytical flow cytometry was used to check the purity and quantity of each magnetically sorted T cell population. Genomic DNA was isolated from each sorted fraction and quantified by UV absorbance on a Nanodrop 2000c. Remarks on this clone: Its antigen is not yet known. No base qualities exist here, and no much larger clone lies one base off it.

The sequence was collected from a young man in good health. The sequencing input was memory CD4+ T cells sorted from blood. The cell subset or site tag for this specimen amounts to: CD45RA-negative fraction.

The CDR3 protein sequence reads: CASSSSGGPNQPQHF. The sequence in DNA is TGTGCCAGCAGTTCCTCAGGGGGACCCAATCAGCCCCAGCATTTT. Recombination linked TRBV28 to TRBJ1-5, and 7 junction bases match TRBD1. The CDR3 spans 15 residues, from the cysteine through the phenylalanine. The sequence is cut down to CDR3 DNA, 45 bases in frame from base 1. The germline V gene sets CDR1 to MDHEN and CDR2 to SYDVKM. Trimming takes 4 bases off V and 3 bases off J; junction bases not matched to a gene: 6.